The 29 T cell receptor beta chains reported below all come from one sample, sequenced in a study of regulatory T cells in long-lasting Graves disease. Time point described: newly diagnosed GD, antithyroid drugs for less than 3 months. From RNA extracted from PBMCs, the TCR library was made. Combining iRepertoire HTBI primers with Arm-PCR of CDR3 regions, the authors built TCR beta libraries. One entry per CDR3 protein, called by TCRdb with MiXCR from the multiplex PCR reads. Here the sample spans fewer than 550,000 distinct CDR3 sequences, more than 15% being singletons. The data were also submitted as part of a second study, on T cells in Graves' hyperthyroidism and ophthalmopathy.

The sequences come from peripheral blood mononuclear cells (PBMCs), collected at new diagnosis, from a patient treated with antithyroid drugs. These receptors came from a middle-aged woman with Graves disease.

This clonotype was counted many times. CDR3 protein: CAISVGGGSPLHF. DNA for the CDR3: TGTGCCATCAGTGTAGGGGGCGGATCACCCCTCCACTTT. The chain joins TRBV10-3 to TRBJ1-6; 7 bases line up with TRBD1. J gave up 10 bases and V 4 bases, and 4 bases lay outside the gene matches. The CDR3 consists of 13 residues. From germline, CDR1 is ENHRY and CDR2 SYGVKD.

This clonotype turned up a few times. The chain uses TRBV10-3 and TRBJ2-3, with 8 bases aligning to TRBD2. V shed 0 bases, J shed 4 bases, and the junction held 9 bases outside the gene matches. Germline values: CDR1 ENHRY, CDR2 SYGVKD. The CDR3 runs 17 residues. CDR3 DNA sequence: TGTGCCATCAGTGAGTCGTGGACGGGGGGGCCCCCAGATACGCAGTATTTT. Translated: CAISESWTGGPPDTQYF.

This clonotype was recorded many times. The V and J genes are TRBV20-1 and TRBJ2-7, with no clear D. In germline, CDR1 is DFQATT, CDR2 SNEGSKA (reference sequence). Trimming left V 1 base short and J 0 bases short, with 7 bases between. The CDR3 loop spans 13 amino acids. In DNA form, the CDR3 reads TGCAGTGCTAGAGTGTGGAGCTCCTACGAGCAGTACTTC. It specifies CSARVWSSYEQYF.

Of note for this clonotype: This probably arose from a read error, given a far larger clone one base away. Without the conserved terminal phenylalanine or tryptophan, this CDR3 likely stems from a read error. This chain joins TRBV30 and TRBJ2-3; a possible D gene is TRBD1 (5 bases). The last part of the DNA fits TRBJ1-1 better; the J call may be wrong. Germline loops: CDR1 GTSNPN, CDR2 SVGIG (reference sequence). This CDR3 is built from 13 residues. The CDR3 protein is CAWNRGGVTEAFL. DNA of the CDR3: TGTGCCTGGAATCGAGGAGGGGTAACTGAAGCTTTCCTT.

This clonotype was counted a few times. The J gene is TRBJ2-7, the V gene TRBV5-1, with 8 bases lining up with TRBD1. V lost 4 bases and J lost 3; bases outside the gene matches: 6. The germline V gene encodes CDR1 SGHRS and CDR2 YFSETQ. The CDR3 sequence is 14 residues long. In DNA, the CDR3 is TGCGCCAGCAGCGGCGGACAGGGACTCTACGAGCAGTACTTC. Its translation: CASSGGQGLYEQYF.

The sample holds many counts of this clonotype. The rearrangement links TRBV6-1 to TRBJ1-2; D is ambiguous. Germline V gene data show CDR1 as MNHNS and CDR2 as SASEGT. Trimming took off 0 bases at V and 4 bases at J, with 12 bases between the two ends. The CDR3 consists of 15 residues. CDR3 protein: CASSEAHGIGYGYTF. The CDR3 coding sequence is TGTGCCAGCAGTGAAGCGCACGGGATTGGCTATGGCTACACCTTC.

This clonotype appeared many times. The gene calls are TRBV20-1 and TRBJ2-7; TRBD1 is a possible D gene (6 bases). The V and J ends lost 0 bases and 0 bases respectively, with 9 bases between them. CDR1 and CDR2 (germline): DFQATT, SNEGSKA (reference sequence). This CDR3 comprises 14 residues. CDR3 region: CSARDGTLSYEQYF. CDR3 DNA sequence: TGCAGTGCTAGAGACGGGACACTCTCCTACGAGCAGTACTTC.

CDR3 in amino acids: CASSKSATSGYYEQYF. CDR3 sequence (DNA): TGTGCCAGTAGTAAATCTGCGACTAGCGGGTACTACGAGCAGTACTTC. The J gene is TRBJ2-7, the V gene TRBV19; 10 bases are a match to TRBD2. CDR3 length equals 16 residues. Germline V gene data show CDR1 as LNHDA and CDR2 as SQIVND (reference sequence). V trimming: 4 bases; J trimming: 3 bases; junction bases outside the gene matches: 9.

The J gene is TRBJ1-4, the V gene TRBV6-1; D gene ambiguous. In germline, CDR1 is MNHNS, CDR2 SASEGT. V was pared by 6 bases and J by 0 bases, with 8 bases between. This CDR3 is built from 14 residues. The CDR3 coding sequence is TGTGCCAGCAGGGAATCTGCAACTAATGAAAAACTGTTTTTT. Protein sequence: CASRESATNEKLFF.

This clonotype was seen at least ten times. The chain carries TRBV28 and TRBJ2-1; perhaps TRBD1 as D (5 bases). The V gene's germline CDR1 is MDHEN and CDR2 SYDVKM. This CDR3 contains 16 residues. Deletions cut 6 bases from V and 0 bases from J, with 15 bases between. CDR3 DNA: TGTGCCAGCAGCGATACAGGTTTTCCCTCCTACAATGAGCAGTTCTTC. Translation: CASSDTGFPSYNEQFF.

Ten or more counts support this clonotype. The chain combines TRBV7-8 with TRBJ1-5, with a tentative D call TRBD1 (5 bases). Trimming shortened V by 6 bases and J by 4 bases, and 13 bases separated the two germline ends. Germline V lookup: CDR1 SGHVS, CDR2 FQNEAQ. The CDR3 runs 14 residues. CDR3 sequence: CASSTRQLNQPQHF. For the CDR3, the DNA is TGTGCCAGCAGTACAAGACAGCTTAATCAGCCCCAGCATTTT.

This clonotype was detected many times. The rearrangement links TRBV7-9 to TRBJ1-5; a possible D gene is TRBD1 (6 bases). This CDR3 is 15 amino acids long. V lost 4 bases and J lost 11, with 21 bases in between. CDR1 is SEHNR, CDR2 FQNEAQ, per germline (reference sequence). The CDR3 loop is CASSWAGQLPLAQHF. The CDR3, as DNA: TGTGCCAGCAGCTGGGCCGGACAGCTCCCCTTGGCCCAGCATTTT. Together with reference TRBV7-9 and TRBJ1-5, the CDR3 gives the full variable domain: DTGVSQNPRHKITKRGQNVTFRCDPISEHNRLYWYRQTLGQGPEFLTYFQNEAQLEKSRLLSDRFSAERPKGSFSTLEIQRTEQGDSAMYLCASSWAGQLPLAQHFGDGTRLSIL.

This clonotype was detected many times. CDR3 region: CASSQDWVGGGGQPQHF. For the CDR3, the DNA is TGTGCCAGCAGCCAAGATTGGGTCGGAGGGGGAGGTCAGCCCCAGCATTTT. J is TRBJ1-5 and V is TRBV3-1, with D tentatively TRBD1 (6 bases). The CDR3 covers 17 residues. V lost 0 bases and J 6 bases, leaving 18 bases between the germline ends. Germline V gene data show CDR1 as LGHDT and CDR2 as YNNKEL (reference sequence).

The chain uses TRBV6-5 and TRBJ2-7, with D maybe TRBD1 (5 bases). V was trimmed by 3 bases and J by 7 bases, leaving 13 bases between them. Per the germline V gene, CDR1 is MNHEY and CDR2 is SVGAGI. This CDR3 has 13 amino acids. CDR3 DNA sequence: TGTGCCAGCAGTTATGTCCAGGGCCCGGAGCAGTACTTC. Encoded protein: CASSYVQGPEQYF.

This clonotype was detected ten times or more. The genes are TRBV2 and TRBJ2-3; D may match TRBD1 or TRBD2 (5 bases each). The assigned J gene may be wrong: the sequence end matches TRBJ2-1 better. This CDR3 region has 13 residues. CDR1 and CDR2 (germline): SNHLY, FYNNEI. The CDR3 here is CASSEGRAAGQFF. CDR3 coding DNA: TGTGCCAGCAGTGAAGGCAGGGCTGCGGGGCAGTTCTTC.

This clonotype has only a few counts. This may stem from a read error, because a much larger clone lies one nucleotide away. The chain employs TRBV20-1 and TRBJ2-1; 7 positions agree with TRBD2. The J call may be wrong; the DNA end is better matched by TRBJ2-5. The CDR3 consists of 14 residues. Germline V lookup: CDR1 DFQATT, CDR2 SNEGSKA (reference sequence). In DNA, the CDR3 is TGCAGTGCTAGAGATCAGCGGGGCACGGTGACCCAGTACTTC. Protein sequence: CSARDQRGTVTQYF.

This clonotype showed up many times. V is TRBV18 and J is TRBJ1-5, with TRBD1 as a possible D gene (6 bases). The germline V gene encodes CDR1 KGHSH and CDR2 LQKENI. CDR3 length: 15 residues. V was cut by 3 bases and J by 1 base, with 10 bases left in between. The CDR3 bases are TGTGCCAGCTCACCCTCAGGGGTAAGCAATCAGCCCCAGCATTTT. It translates to CASSPSGVSNQPQHF.

A few counts support this clonotype. The chain links TRBV9 to TRBJ1-4; 9 nucleotides match TRBD1. Germline CDR1 SGDLS, CDR2 YYNGEE. The CDR3 spans 15 residues. Germline trimming cut 1 base from V and 6 bases from J; bases unmatched to any gene: 4. CDR3 coding DNA: TGTGCCAGCAGCGTAAGGACAGGGGTTTATGAAAAACTGTTTTTT. Translated: CASSVRTGVYEKLFF.

This clonotype was detected many times. The chain uses TRBV10-3 and TRBJ1-3, with 7 bases fitting TRBD1. After removal of 2 bases from V and 2 bases from J, the junction contained 0 bases not matched to a gene. The CDR3 consists of 14 residues. CDR1 and CDR2 (germline): ENHRY, SYGVKD. CDR3 DNA: TGTGCCATCAGTGAGACAGGGGCTGGAAACACCATATATTTT. It specifies CAISETGAGNTIYF.

This clonotype was counted at least ten times. The chain joins TRBV2 to TRBJ2-2, with D uncertain. Deletions cut 6 bases from V and 5 bases from J, with 10 bases between. This CDR3 comprises 13 residues. CDR1 is SNHLY, CDR2 FYNNEI, per germline. This chain's CDR3 is CASRMDATGELFF. The DNA of the CDR3 is TGTGCCAGCAGGATGGATGCAACCGGGGAGCTGTTTTTT. Together with reference TRBV2 and TRBJ2-2, the CDR3 gives the full variable domain: EPEVTQTPSHQVTQMGQEVILRCVPISNHLYFYWYRQILGQKVEFLVSFYNNEISEKSEIFDDQFSVERPDGSNFTLKIRSTKLEDSAMYFCASRMDATGELFFGEGSRLTVL.

The chain joins TRBV19 to TRBJ2-1; D gene ambiguous. V lost 4 bases and J lost 0, with 16 bases in between. The CDR3 loop spans 17 amino acids. Germline values: CDR1 LNHDA, CDR2 SQIVND (reference sequence). CDR3 nucleotides: TGTGCCAGTAGTAGGTTGGGAAGCGCCGTCTCCTACAATGAGCAGTTCTTC. Amino acid sequence: CASSRLGSAVSYNEQFF.

V gene TRBV5-6 combines with J gene TRBJ2-1; TRBD1 might be the D (6 bases). The CDR3 sequence is 13 residues long. Germline-derived CDR1 and CDR2 are SGHDT and YYEEEE. Between the trimmed V and J ends, which lost 5 bases and 7 bases, there was a span of 13 bases. In DNA form, the CDR3 reads TGTGCCAGCAGGGACAGATCTCGAAATGAGCAGTTCTTC. Protein product: CASRDRSRNEQFF.

This clonotype was detected many times. The chain combines TRBV5-4 with TRBJ1-1, with 7 positions matching TRBD1. There are 16 residues in the CDR3. After removal of 4 bases from V and 3 bases from J, the junction contained 12 bases not matched to a gene. Germline V lookup: CDR1 SGHNT, CDR2 YYREEE (reference sequence). CDR3 region: CASSPQATGWDTEAFF. In DNA, the CDR3 is TGTGCCAGCAGCCCACAGGCGACAGGGTGGGACACTGAAGCTTTCTTT. The variable domain in full, completed from reference TRBV5-4 and TRBJ1-1, reads ETGVTQSPTHLIKTRGQQVTLRCSSQSGHNTVSWYQQALGQGPQFIFQYYREEENGRGNFPPRFSGLQFPNYSSELNVNALELDDSALYLCASSPQATGWDTEAFFGQGTRLTVV.

This clonotype has only a few counts. The rearrangement joins TRBV18 to TRBJ1-4, with a weak D call TRBD1 (6 bases). Between the trimmed V and J ends, which lost 6 bases and 0 bases, there was a span of 17 bases. The CDR3 has 17 residues. Germline V gene lookup returns CDR1 KGHSH and CDR2 LQKENI. CDR3 protein: CASSSGTSTTTNEKLFF. The CDR3 DNA is TGTGCCAGCTCTTCAGGGACAAGCACCACAACTAATGAAAAACTGTTTTTT.

This clonotype was detected many times. The V gene is TRBV3-1, the J gene TRBJ2-7, with 8 positions matching TRBD1. This CDR3 contains 14 residues. Germline CDR1 LGHDT, CDR2 YNNKEL (reference sequence). Losses at the gene ends were 1 base for V and 4 bases for J; bases not matched to a gene: 3. The chain's CDR3 is CASSQGGTGYEQYF. In nucleotides, the CDR3 is TGTGCCAGCAGCCAAGGGGGGACAGGTTACGAGCAGTACTTC.

This clonotype was detected a few times. The chain uses TRBV6-1 and TRBJ2-3; 9 bases line up with TRBD2. The CDR3 sequence is 13 residues long. V lost 11 bases to trimming and J lost 0 bases; unmatched junction nucleotides: 3. Germline loops: CDR1 MNHNS, CDR2 SASEGT. The DNA of the CDR3 is TGTGCCCTTACTAGCGGGAGCACAGATACGCAGTATTTT. It encodes CALTSGSTDTQYF.

This clonotype has only a few counts. The chain has TRBV19 and TRBJ1-5; tentatively, D is TRBD1 (6 bases). V gave up 7 bases and J gave up 2 bases, with 18 bases separating them. CDR1 and CDR2 from the germline V gene are LNHDA and SQIVND (reference sequence). This CDR3 has 16 amino acids. The CDR3 protein is CASTRQDLYGNQPQHF. CDR3 bases: TGTGCCAGTACCCGACAGGACCTGTATGGCAATCAGCCCCAGCATTTT.

The chain recombines TRBV27 with TRBJ1-2; possibly TRBD1 for D (5 bases). The germline V gene has CDR1 MNHEY and CDR2 SMNVEV (reference sequence). CDR3 length: 14 residues. The V gene lost 3 bases and the J gene lost 6 bases, with 14 bases spanning the gap. For the CDR3, the DNA is TGTGCCAGCAGTTTTCGGGACTCTGTTGATGGCTACACCTTC. It encodes CASSFRDSVDGYTF.

This clonotype was observed a few times. The chain links TRBV2 to TRBJ1-5; D gene unclear. Germline-derived CDR1 and CDR2 are SNHLY and FYNNEI. The CDR3 totals 16 residues. V dropped 1 base and J dropped 2 bases, with 12 bases sitting between them. The CDR3 region has the DNA TGTGCCAGCAGTGAAGGAGGGAGGGCGGGCAATCAGCCCCAGCATTTT. Amino acid sequence: CASSEGGRAGNQPQHF.